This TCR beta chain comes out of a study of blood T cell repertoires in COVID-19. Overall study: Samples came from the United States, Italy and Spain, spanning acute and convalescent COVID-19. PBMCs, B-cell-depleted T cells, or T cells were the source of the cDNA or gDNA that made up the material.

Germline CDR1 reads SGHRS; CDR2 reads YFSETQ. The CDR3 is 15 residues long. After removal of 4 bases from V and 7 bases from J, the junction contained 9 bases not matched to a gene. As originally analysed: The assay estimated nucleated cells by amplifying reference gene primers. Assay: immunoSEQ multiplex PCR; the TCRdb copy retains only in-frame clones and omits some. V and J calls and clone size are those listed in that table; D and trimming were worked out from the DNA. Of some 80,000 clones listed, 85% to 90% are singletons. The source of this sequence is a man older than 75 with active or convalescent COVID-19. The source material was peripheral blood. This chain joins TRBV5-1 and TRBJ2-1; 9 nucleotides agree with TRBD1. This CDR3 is CASSPDRGIRNEQFF. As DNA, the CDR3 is TGCGCCAGCAGCCCGGACAGGGGTATTAGGAATGAGCAGTTCTTC.